The TCR beta chain described here comes from a study of T cell changes during pregnancy in multiple sclerosis. The protocol was immunoSEQ multiplex PCR, while the TCRdb copy is restricted to in-frame clones and leaves out a portion. Here the sample spans 35,000 to 45,000 clones, 91% being singletons. The CDR3 runs to 14 residues. Germline V CDR1 and CDR2: ENHRY, SYGVKD. The ends were cut back, 3 bases at V and 1 base at J, with 9 bases in the middle. The chain uses TRBV10-3 and TRBJ1-1; unclear D gene. This clonotype was sampled from a female donor in good health, enrolled as a control in a pregnancy study. The sequencing here drew on CD4+ T cells from peripheral blood mononuclear cells, taken after pregnancy. CDR3 sequence: CAISDYSGNTEAFF. CDR3 in DNA: TGTGCCATCAGTGATTACAGCGGGAACACTGAAGCTTTCTTT.